This TCR beta chain stems from a study of T-cell memory formation after mild COVID-19. TCRdb analysed the 5' RACE reads with MiXCR anew, one entry per CDR3 protein. The sample yields 50,000 or so distinct CDR3 sequences, 9.3% seen once. CDR3 length: 15 amino acids. V shed 6 bases and J 1 base; nucleotides not matched to a gene: 6. Germline CDR1 reads LNHDA; CDR2 reads SQIVND (reference sequence). Points from the study as a whole: Pre-infection memory contained some responding clones, which suggested that cross-reactive memory had joined. The study found contracting CD4+ clones mainly in CM and EM and contracting CD8+ clones in EMRA. Clones that contracted from day 15 to 85 were balanced CD4/CD8, while later expanders leaned CD4+.

This clonotype has more than one count but fewer than ten. Antigen specificity is unknown. The sequencing sample was made of PBMCs or a T cell subset sorted from them (not recorded which). This TCR was sampled from an adult woman who had mild COVID-19 (a few samples of this study predate the infection). Cell type and time point are not known. The J gene is TRBJ2-3, the V gene TRBV19; TRBD1 agrees at 8 bases. The CDR3 coding sequence is TGTGCCAGTAGCCCGCAGGGGGCAGGCACAGATACGCAGTATTTT. Translated: CASSPQGAGTDTQYF.